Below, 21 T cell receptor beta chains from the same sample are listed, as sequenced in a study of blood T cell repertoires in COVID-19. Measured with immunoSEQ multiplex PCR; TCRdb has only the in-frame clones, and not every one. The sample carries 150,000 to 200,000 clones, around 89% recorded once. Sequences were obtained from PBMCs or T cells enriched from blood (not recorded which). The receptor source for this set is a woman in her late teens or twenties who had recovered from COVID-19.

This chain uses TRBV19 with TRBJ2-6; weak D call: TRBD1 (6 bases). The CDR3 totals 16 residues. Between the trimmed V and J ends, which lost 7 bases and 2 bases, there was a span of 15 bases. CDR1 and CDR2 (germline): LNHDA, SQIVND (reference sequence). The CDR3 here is CASNINYRAGANVLTF. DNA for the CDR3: TGTGCCAGTAATATCAATTACAGGGCTGGGGCCAACGTCCTGACTTTC. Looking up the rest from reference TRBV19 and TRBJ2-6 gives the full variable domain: DGGITQSPKYLFRKEGQNVTLSCEQNLNHDAMYWYRQDPGQGLRLIYYSQIVNDFQKGDIAEGYSVSREKKESFPLTVTSAQKNPTAFYLCASNINYRAGANVLTFGAGSRLTVL.

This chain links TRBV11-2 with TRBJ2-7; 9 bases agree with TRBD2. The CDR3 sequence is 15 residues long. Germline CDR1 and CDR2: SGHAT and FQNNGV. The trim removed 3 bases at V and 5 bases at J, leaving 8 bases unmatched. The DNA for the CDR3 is TGTGCCAGCAGCTTGTCCGGGACTAGCTCTAACGAGCAGTACTTC. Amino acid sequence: CASSLSGTSSNEQYF.

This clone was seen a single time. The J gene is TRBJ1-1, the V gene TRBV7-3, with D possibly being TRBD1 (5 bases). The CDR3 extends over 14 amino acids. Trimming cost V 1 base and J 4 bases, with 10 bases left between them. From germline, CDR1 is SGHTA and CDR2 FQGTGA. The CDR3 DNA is TGTGCCAGCAGCTTAAAGGGAGGGGCCACTGAAGCTTTCTTT. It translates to CASSLKGGATEAFF. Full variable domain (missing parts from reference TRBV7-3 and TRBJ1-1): GAGVSQTPSNKVTEKGKYVELRCDPISGHTALYWYRQSLGQGPEFLIYFQGTGAADDSGLPNDRFFAVRPEGSVSTLKIQRTERGDSAVYLCASSLKGGATEAFFGQGTRLTVV.

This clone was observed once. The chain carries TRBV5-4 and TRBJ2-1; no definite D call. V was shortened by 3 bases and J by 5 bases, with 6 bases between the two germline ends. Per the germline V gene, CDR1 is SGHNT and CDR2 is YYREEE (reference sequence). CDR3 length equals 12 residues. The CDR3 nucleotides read TGTGCCAGCAGCTCGCTACACAATGAGCAGTTCTTC. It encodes CASSSLHNEQFF.

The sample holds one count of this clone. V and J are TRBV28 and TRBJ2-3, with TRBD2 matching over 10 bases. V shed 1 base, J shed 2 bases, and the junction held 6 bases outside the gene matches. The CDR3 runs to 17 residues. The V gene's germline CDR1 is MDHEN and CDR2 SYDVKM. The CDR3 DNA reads TGTGCCAGCAGTTTATCCCCGGGACTAGCGACCACAGATACGCAGTATTTT. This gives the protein CASSLSPGLATTDTQYF.

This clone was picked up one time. The CDR3 here is CASMGGPAEAFF. The DNA for the CDR3 is TGTGCCAGCATGGGGGGGCCGGCTGAAGCTTTCTTT. V usage is TRBV3-1 (or the pseudogene TRBV3-2) and J usage is TRBJ1-1; a possible D gene is TRBD1 (6 bases). Germline values: CDR1 LGHDT, CDR2 YNNKEL (reference sequence). The CDR3 sequence is 12 residues long. V was trimmed by 7 bases and J by 6 bases, leaving 12 bases between them.

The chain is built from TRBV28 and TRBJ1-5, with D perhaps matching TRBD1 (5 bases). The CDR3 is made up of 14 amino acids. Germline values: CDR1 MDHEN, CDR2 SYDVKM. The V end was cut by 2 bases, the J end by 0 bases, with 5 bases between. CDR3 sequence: CASSLDSSNQPQHF. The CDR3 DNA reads TGTGCCAGCAGTTTAGACAGTAGCAATCAGCCCCAGCATTTT.

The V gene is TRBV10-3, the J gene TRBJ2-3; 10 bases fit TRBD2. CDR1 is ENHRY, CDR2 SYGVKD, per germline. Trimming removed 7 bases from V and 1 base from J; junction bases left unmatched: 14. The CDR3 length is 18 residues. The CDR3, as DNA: TGTGCCATCAATAGCGGGCTAGCGGGAGAATCGGGCACAGATACGCAGTATTTT. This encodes CAINSGLAGESGTDTQYF.

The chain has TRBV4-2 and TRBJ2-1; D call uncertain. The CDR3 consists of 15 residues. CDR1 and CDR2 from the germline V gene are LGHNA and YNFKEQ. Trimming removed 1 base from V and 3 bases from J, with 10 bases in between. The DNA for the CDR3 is TGTGCCAGCAGCCAAGGAGAAACGATCTACAATGAGCAGTTCTTC. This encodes CASSQGETIYNEQFF.

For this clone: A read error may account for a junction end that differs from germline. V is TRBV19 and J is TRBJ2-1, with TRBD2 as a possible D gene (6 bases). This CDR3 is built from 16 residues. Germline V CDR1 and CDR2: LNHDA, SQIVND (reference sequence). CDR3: CASSNPILDGGLKVVF. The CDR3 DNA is TGTGCCAGTAGTAACCCGATCTTAGATGGAGGGTTGAAGGTGGTCTTC.

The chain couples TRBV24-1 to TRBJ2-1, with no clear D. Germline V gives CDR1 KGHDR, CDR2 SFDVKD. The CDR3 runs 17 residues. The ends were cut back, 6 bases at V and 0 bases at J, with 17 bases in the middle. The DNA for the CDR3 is TGTGCCACCAGTTCCACAGTAACATACAGCTCCTACAATGAGCAGTTCTTC. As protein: CATSSTVTYSSYNEQFF.

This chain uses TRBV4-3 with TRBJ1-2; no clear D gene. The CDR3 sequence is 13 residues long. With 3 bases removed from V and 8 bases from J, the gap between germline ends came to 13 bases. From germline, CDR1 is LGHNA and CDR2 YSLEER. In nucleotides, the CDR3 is TGCGCCAGCAGCCAGGCGGGCCGAGGCGGCTACACCTTC. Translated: CASSQAGRGGYTF.

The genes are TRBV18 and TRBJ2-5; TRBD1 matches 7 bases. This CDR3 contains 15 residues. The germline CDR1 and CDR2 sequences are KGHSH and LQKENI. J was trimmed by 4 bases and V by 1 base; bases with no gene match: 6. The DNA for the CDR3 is TGTGCCAGCTCACCACTTAGGTCAGGGGGAGAGACCCAGTACTTC. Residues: CASSPLRSGGETQYF. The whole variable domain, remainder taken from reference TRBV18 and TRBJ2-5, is NAGVMQNPRHLVRRRGQEARLRCSPMKGHSHVYWYRQLPEEGLKFMVYLQKENIIDESGMPKERFSAEFPKEGPSILRIQQVVRGDSAAYFCASSPLRSGGETQYFGPGTRLLVL.

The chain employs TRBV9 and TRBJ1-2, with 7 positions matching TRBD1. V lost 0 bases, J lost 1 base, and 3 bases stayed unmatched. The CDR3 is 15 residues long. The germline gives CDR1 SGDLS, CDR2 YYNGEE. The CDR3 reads CASSVATGNNYGYTF. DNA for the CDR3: TGTGCCAGCAGCGTAGCGACAGGGAATAACTATGGCTACACCTTC.

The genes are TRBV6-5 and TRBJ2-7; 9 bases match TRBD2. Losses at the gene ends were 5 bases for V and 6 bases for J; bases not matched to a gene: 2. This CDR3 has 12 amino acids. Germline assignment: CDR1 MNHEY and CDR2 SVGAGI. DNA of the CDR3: TGTGCCAGCAGTCTGCGGGAGGGCGAGCAGTACTTC. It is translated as CASSLREGEQYF.

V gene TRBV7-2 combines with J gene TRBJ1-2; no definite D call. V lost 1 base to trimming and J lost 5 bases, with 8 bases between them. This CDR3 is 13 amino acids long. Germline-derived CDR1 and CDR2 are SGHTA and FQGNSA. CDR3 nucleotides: TGTGCCAGCAGCTTAGGTTCCGTATATGGCTACACCTTC. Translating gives CASSLGSVYGYTF.

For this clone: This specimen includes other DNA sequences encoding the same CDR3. Written as DNA, the CDR3 is TGTGCCAGCAGTCTCTCGGGGTACACTGAAGCTTTCTTT. It codes for CASSLSGYTEAFF. V gene TRBV27 combines with J gene TRBJ1-1; no definite D call. V was trimmed by 5 bases and J by 3 bases, leaving 10 bases between them. Germline-derived CDR1 and CDR2 are MNHEY and SMNVEV (reference sequence). This CDR3 region has 13 residues.

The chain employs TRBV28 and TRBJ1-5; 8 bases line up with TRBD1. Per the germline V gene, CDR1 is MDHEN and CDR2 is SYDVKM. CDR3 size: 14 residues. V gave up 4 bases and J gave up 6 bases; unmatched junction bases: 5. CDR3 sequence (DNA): TGTGCCAGCAGTTGGACAGGGAGGTTTCAGCCCCAGCATTTT. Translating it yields CASSWTGRFQPQHF.

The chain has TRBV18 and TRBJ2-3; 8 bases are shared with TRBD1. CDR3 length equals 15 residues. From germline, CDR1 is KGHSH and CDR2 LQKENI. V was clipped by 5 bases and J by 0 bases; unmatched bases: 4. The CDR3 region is CASSSGGASTDTQYF. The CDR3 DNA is TGTGCCAGCTCATCAGGGGGCGCAAGCACAGATACGCAGTATTTT.

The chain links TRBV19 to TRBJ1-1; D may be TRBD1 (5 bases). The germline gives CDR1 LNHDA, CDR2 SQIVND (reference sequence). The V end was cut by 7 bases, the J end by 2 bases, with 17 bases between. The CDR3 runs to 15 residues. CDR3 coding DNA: TGTGCCAGTACCCCGAGACAGACCGGAAACACTGAAGCTTTCTTT. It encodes CASTPRQTGNTEAFF.

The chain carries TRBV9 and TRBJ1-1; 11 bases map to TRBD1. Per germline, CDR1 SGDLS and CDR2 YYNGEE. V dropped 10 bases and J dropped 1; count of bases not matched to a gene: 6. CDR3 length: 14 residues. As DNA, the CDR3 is TGTGCCTCCTCCGGGACAGGGGGGAACACTGAAGCTTTCTTT. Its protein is CASSGTGGNTEAFF.